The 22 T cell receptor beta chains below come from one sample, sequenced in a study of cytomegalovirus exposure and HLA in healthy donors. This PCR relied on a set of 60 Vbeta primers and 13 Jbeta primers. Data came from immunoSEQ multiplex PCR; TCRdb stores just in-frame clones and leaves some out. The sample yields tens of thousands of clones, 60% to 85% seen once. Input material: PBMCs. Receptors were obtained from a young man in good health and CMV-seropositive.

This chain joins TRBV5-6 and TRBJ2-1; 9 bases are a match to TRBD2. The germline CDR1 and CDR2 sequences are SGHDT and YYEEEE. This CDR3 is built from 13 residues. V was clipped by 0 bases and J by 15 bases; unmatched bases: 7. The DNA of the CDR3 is TGTGCCAGCAGCTTGGCCGGCGGCGGGAGGGGGTTCTTC. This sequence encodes CASSLAGGGRGFF. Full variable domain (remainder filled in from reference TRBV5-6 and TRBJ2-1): DAGVTQSPTHLIKTRGQQVTLRCSPKSGHDTVSWYQQALGQGPQFIFQYYEEEERQRGNFPDRFSGHQFPNYSSELNVNALLLGDSALYLCASSLAGGGRGFFGPGTRLTVL.

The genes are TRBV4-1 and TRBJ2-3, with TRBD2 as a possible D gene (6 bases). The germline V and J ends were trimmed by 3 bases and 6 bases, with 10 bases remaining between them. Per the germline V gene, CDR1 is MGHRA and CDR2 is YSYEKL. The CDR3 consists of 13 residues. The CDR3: CASSQEGRDTQYF. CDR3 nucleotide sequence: TGCGCCAGCAGCCAGGAGGGGAGGGATACGCAGTATTTT.

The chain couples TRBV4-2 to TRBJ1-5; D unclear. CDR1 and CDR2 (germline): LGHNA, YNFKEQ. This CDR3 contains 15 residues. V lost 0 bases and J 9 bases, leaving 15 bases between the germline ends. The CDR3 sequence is CASSQEGRQERPQHF. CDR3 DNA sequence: TGTGCCAGCAGCCAAGAGGGGAGGCAAGAGCGGCCCCAGCATTTT.

CDR3 in DNA: TGTGCCAGCAGTGAGGAGCCAGGGAACTACAATGAGCAGTTCTTC. Translated: CASSEEPGNYNEQFF. V and J are TRBV2 and TRBJ2-1; D may be TRBD1 (5 bases). Trimming took off 3 bases at V and 3 bases at J, with 12 bases between the two ends. CDR1 and CDR2 from the germline V gene are SNHLY and FYNNEI. The CDR3 contains 15 residues.

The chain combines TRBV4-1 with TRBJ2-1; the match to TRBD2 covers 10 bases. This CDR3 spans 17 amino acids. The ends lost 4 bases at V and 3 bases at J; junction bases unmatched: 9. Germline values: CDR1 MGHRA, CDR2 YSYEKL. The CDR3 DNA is TGCGCCAGCAGCCCCGTTGATAGCGGGAGGAGCTACAATGAGCAGTTCTTC. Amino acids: CASSPVDSGRSYNEQFF.

For the CDR3, the DNA is TGTGCCAGCAGCGACAGGGATTCACCCTACGAGCAGTACTTC. Translation gives CASSDRDSPYEQYF. The gene calls are TRBV7-9 and TRBJ2-7; 7 positions agree with TRBD1. Germline CDR1 reads SEHNR; CDR2 reads FQNEAQ (reference sequence). V gave up 5 bases and J gave up 2 bases; unmatched junction bases: 6. There are 14 residues in the CDR3.

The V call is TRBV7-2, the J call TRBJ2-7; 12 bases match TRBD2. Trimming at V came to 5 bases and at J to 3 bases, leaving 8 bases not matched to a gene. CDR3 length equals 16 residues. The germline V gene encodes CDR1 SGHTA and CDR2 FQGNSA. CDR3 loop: CASSIRGLAGLYEQYF. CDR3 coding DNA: TGTGCCAGCAGCATCCGCGGACTAGCGGGACTCTACGAGCAGTACTTC.

Here the CDR3 reads CATSFLGGGDTEAFF. CDR3 nucleotides: TGTGCCACCAGCTTCTTAGGGGGAGGGGACACTGAAGCTTTCTTT. J is TRBJ1-1 and V is TRBV15; possibly TRBD1 for D (6 bases). Germline CDR1 is LNHNV and CDR2 is YYDKDF (reference sequence). The CDR3 has 15 residues. V was cut by 5 bases and J by 3 bases, with 16 bases left in between.

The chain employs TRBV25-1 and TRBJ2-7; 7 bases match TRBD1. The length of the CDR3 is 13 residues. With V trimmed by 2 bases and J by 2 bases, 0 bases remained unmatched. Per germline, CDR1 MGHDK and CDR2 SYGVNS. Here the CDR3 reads CASSEQGAYEQYF. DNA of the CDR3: TGTGCCAGCAGTGAACAGGGGGCCTACGAGCAGTACTTC.

Here the CDR3 DNA reads TGTGCCAGTGCTGAGGGGGCCTCGGATACGCAGTATTTT. It translates to CASAEGASDTQYF. The chain recombines TRBV19 with TRBJ2-3, with 7 positions matching TRBD1. CDR1 and CDR2 from the germline V gene are LNHDA and SQIVND (reference sequence). V shed 8 bases, J shed 6 bases, and the junction held 8 bases outside the gene matches. The CDR3 runs to 13 residues.

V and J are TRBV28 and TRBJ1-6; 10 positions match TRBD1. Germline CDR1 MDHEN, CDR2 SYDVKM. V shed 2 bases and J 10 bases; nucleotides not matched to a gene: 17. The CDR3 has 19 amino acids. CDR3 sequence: CASSLMGALTGTGDSPLHF. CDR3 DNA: TGTGCCAGCAGTTTAATGGGGGCCCTAACCGGGACAGGGGACTCACCCCTCCACTTT.

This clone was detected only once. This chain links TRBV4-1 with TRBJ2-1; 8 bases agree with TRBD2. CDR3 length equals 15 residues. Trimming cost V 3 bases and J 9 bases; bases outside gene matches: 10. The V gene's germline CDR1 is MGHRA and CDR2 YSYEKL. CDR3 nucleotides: TGCGCCAGCAGCCATTCGGGACTAGGGGCGGGTGAGCAGTTCTTC. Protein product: CASSHSGLGAGEQFF.

CDR3 region: CASSKDSLNTEAFF. In nucleotides, the CDR3 is TGTGCCAGCAGTAAGGACAGCCTGAACACTGAAGCTTTCTTT. The chain uses TRBV2 and TRBJ1-1, with a possible D match to TRBD1 (6 bases). V lost 5 bases, J lost 0 bases, and 10 bases lay in between. Germline assignment: CDR1 SNHLY and CDR2 FYNNEI. The CDR3 spans 14 residues.

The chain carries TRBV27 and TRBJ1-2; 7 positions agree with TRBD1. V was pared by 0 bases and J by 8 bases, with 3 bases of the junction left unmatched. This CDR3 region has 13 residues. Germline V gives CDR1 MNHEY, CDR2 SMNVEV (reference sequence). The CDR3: CASSLSGGTGYTF. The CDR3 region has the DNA TGTGCCAGCAGTTTATCAGGGGGCACCGGCTACACCTTC.

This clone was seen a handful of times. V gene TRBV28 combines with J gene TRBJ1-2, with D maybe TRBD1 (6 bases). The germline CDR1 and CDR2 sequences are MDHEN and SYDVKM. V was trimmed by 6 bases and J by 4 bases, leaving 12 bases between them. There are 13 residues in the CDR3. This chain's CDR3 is CASSLGQIYGYTF. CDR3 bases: TGTGCCAGCAGCCTAGGACAGATCTATGGCTACACCTTC.

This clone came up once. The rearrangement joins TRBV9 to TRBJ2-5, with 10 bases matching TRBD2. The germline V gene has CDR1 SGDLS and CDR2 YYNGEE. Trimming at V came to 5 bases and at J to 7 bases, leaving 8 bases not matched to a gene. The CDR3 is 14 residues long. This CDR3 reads CASSSGTSEGTQYF. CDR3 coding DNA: TGTGCCAGCAGTTCCGGGACTAGCGAGGGGACCCAGTACTTC.

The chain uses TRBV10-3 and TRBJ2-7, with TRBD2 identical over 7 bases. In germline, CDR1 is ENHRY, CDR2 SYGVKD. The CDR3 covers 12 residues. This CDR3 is CATLAATYEQYF. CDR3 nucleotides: TGTGCGACGCTAGCGGCCACCTACGAGCAGTACTTC.

CDR3 bases: TGTGCCAGCAGCCACGCGCTCAGACTAGCGGGAGCCTCCTACGAGCAGTACTTC. This codes for CASSHALRLAGASYEQYF. The chain carries TRBV7-2 and TRBJ2-7, with 12 bases identical to TRBD2. The V and J ends lost 5 bases and 0 bases, in that order; junction bases with no gene match: 11. The CDR3 spans 18 residues. Per germline, CDR1 SGHTA and CDR2 FQGNSA.

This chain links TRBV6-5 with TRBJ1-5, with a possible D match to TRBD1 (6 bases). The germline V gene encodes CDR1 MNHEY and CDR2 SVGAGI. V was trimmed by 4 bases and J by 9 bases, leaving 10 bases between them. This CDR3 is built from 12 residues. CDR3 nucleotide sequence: TGTGCCAGCAGTTCCCCCAGGGGGCCCCAGCATTTT. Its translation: CASSSPRGPQHF.

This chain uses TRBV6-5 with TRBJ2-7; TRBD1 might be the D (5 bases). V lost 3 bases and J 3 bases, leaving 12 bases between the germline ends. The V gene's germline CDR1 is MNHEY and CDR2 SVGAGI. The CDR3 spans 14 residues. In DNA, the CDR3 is TGTGCCAGCAGTTATAAGGGGCTGAACTACGAGCAGTACTTC. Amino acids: CASSYKGLNYEQYF.

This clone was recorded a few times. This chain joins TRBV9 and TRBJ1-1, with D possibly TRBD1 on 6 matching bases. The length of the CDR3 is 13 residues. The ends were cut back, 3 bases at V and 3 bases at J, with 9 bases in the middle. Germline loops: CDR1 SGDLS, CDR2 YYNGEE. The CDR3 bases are TGTGCCAGCAGCGACCCAGGGGACACTGAAGCTTTCTTT. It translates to CASSDPGDTEAFF.

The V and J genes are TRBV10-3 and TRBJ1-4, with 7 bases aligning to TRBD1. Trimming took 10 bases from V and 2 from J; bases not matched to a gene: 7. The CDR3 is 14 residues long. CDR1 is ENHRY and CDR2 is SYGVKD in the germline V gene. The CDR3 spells CATQPRGTNEKLFF. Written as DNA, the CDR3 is TGTGCCACCCAACCCAGGGGGACTAATGAAAAACTGTTTTTT.